The text below deals with one TCR beta chain. TCRdb's copy holds only in-frame clones and misses some; the assay was immunoSEQ multiplex PCR. Among 200,000 to 250,000 clones listed, 84% were seen once. This entry belongs to a study of blood T cell repertoires in COVID-19. Across the study: Donors in the United States, Italy and Spain gave samples during acute or convalescent COVID-19. The cDNA or gDNA used as material had been derived from T cells, B-cell-depleted T cells, or PBMCs.

This CDR3 is 14 amino acids long. Germline CDR1 is LNHDA and CDR2 is SQIVND (reference sequence). V gave up 5 bases and J gave up 6 bases, with 14 bases separating them. This sequence was found in a woman in her fifties or sixties with acute or convalescent COVID-19. The sequencing sample was made of peripheral blood. The chain recombines TRBV19 with TRBJ1-5; D uncertain. CDR3 nucleotide sequence: TGTGCCAGTAGTTGGCCGGACTCAGGTCAGCCCCAGCATTTT. Its translation: CASSWPDSGQPQHF.